The sequence of this T cell receptor beta chain was determined in a study of blood T cells in healthy people across ages. This CDR3 contains 16 residues. CDR1 and CDR2 (germline): LGHDT, YNNKEL (reference sequence). V shed 4 bases and J shed 0 bases, with 15 bases lying between them. This clonotype was counted a few times. Primed by a sample-barcoded 5' primer and a J-beta primer mix, a second PCR proceeded for about 6 to 11 cycles. A single record per CDR3 protein comes from TCRdb applying MiXCR to the 5' RACE reads. Of around 800,000 distinct CDR3 sequences in the sample, roughly 25% were seen once. These data also formed part of another study, on T cells of mothers and their children.

Sequenced material: blood. This receptor was taken from a boy younger than 18 in good health. The chain combines TRBV3-1 with TRBJ1-1; possibly TRBD1 for D (5 bases). The CDR3, as DNA: TGTGCCAGCAGCCCTGGGGGTCGGGGTATGAACACTGAAGCTTTCTTT. It translates to CASSPGGRGMNTEAFF.